A single sample is the source of the 9 T cell receptor beta chains below, sequenced in a study of CD8 T cells in ankylosing spondylitis (dated by TCRdb to 2016 to 2017). Their specific antigens are unknown. The paper's findings and limits, for the study overall: A TCR beta motif made up of eight highly homologous amino acid variants appeared to be characteristic of blood from ankylosing spondylitis patients.

The receptor library was made with 5' RACE. Reads for this sample came from an Illumina HiSeq 2500. Through fastp at Q25 and MiXCR, TCRdb rebuilt clones from the public reads, retaining in-frame beta chains. Identical CDR3 protein sequences are pooled into one entry, listed with their most common genes and DNA. The sample has more than 650,000 distinct CDR3 sequences on record, 10% to 15% of them singletons. The top ten clonotypes cover 0.51% of the sample. The sequenced sample consisted of blood, either unsorted or a sorted T cell fraction (not recorded which). Receptors were obtained from a male donor with ankylosing spondylitis.

V is TRBV9 and J is TRBJ2-5; the D gene is possibly TRBD1 (6 bases). This CDR3 is 13 amino acids long. V lost 2 bases and J 1 base, leaving 6 bases between the germline ends. CDR1 and CDR2 (germline): SGDLS, YYNGEE. The CDR3 region is CASSVGAQETQYF. For the CDR3, the DNA is TGTGCCAGCAGCGTGGGGGCCCAAGAGACCCAGTACTTC.

This clonotype was detected only a few times. This chain joins TRBV20-1 and TRBJ2-7, with no clear D. The CDR3 is 16 residues long. Germline lookup yields CDR1 DFQATT and CDR2 SNEGSKA (reference sequence). The V gene lost 5 bases and the J gene lost 0 bases, with 20 bases spanning the gap. CDR3 amino acids: CSARKPGGVTSYEQYF. The CDR3 DNA reads as TGCAGTGCTCGCAAGCCCGGTGGAGTAACCTCCTACGAGCAGTACTTC.

This clonotype was detected once. V gene TRBV11-2 combines with J gene TRBJ2-5; D unresolved. CDR1 is SGHAT and CDR2 is FQNNGV in the germline V gene. The CDR3 is 13 residues long. The V end lost 5 bases, the J end lost 5 bases, and 12 bases lay between the germline ends. The chain's CDR3 is CASSLGYAETQYF. CDR3 coding DNA: TGTGCCAGCAGCCTAGGGTACGCGGAGACCCAGTACTTC.

This clonotype was counted between two and nine times. V usage is TRBV7-8 and J usage is TRBJ1-2, with 12 bases aligning to TRBD1. Germline V gives CDR1 SGHVS, CDR2 FQNEAQ. This CDR3 is 16 amino acids long. V gave up 2 bases and J gave up 5 bases; unmatched junction bases: 6. The DNA for the CDR3 is TGTGCCAGCAGCTTACGGGGACAGGGGGCGAGGTATGGCTACACCTTC. This translates into CASSLRGQGARYGYTF.

The J gene is TRBJ2-5, the V gene TRBV9; D gene unclear. Germline V gene data show CDR1 as SGDLS and CDR2 as YYNGEE. Trimming removed 2 bases from V and 1 base from J, with 6 bases in between. This CDR3 contains 13 residues. The CDR3 DNA sequence: TGTGCCAGCAGCGTGGACCCCCAAGAGACCCAGTACTTC. Translation gives CASSVDPQETQYF.

The chain joins TRBV7-2 to TRBJ1-1, with TRBD1 matching over 10 bases. V trimming: 5 bases; J trimming: 10 bases; junction bases outside the gene matches: 10. This CDR3 contains 14 residues. The germline CDR1 and CDR2 sequences are SGHTA and FQGNSA. CDR3 in amino acids: CASSRDRGIVRAFF. CDR3 bases: TGTGCCAGCAGCCGGGACAGGGGCATCGTACGAGCTTTCTTT.

This clonotype was counted a few times. The rearrangement joins TRBV6-2 or TRBV6-3 to TRBJ2-2; D uncertain. CDR3 length: 12 amino acids. The V gene's germline CDR1 is MNHEY and CDR2 SVGEGT. V lost 7 bases and J lost 4, with 7 bases in between. DNA for the CDR3: TGTGCCAGCAAAAGGAGCACCGGGGAGCTGTTTTTT. Protein product: CASKRSTGELFF.

The rearrangement joins TRBV6-1 to TRBJ2-3; 7 bases line up with TRBD1. Germline CDR1 MNHNS, CDR2 SASEGT. After removal of 3 bases from V and 1 base from J, the junction contained 4 bases not matched to a gene. The CDR3 covers 15 residues. The CDR3 protein is CASSERGRGTDTQYF. CDR3 nucleotide sequence: TGTGCCAGCAGTGAGAGGGGGCGAGGCACAGATACGCAGTATTTT.

J is TRBJ2-2 and V is TRBV5-6, with D uncertain. Trimming removed 4 bases at V and 4 bases at J, with 11 bases between. The germline V gene has CDR1 SGHDT and CDR2 YYEEEE. The CDR3 spans 14 residues. The CDR3 protein is CASSPTYFTGELFF. The CDR3 DNA reads TGTGCCAGCAGCCCTACCTACTTCACCGGGGAGCTGTTTTTT.